This T cell receptor (beta chain) was recovered during a study of regulatory T cells in long-lasting Graves disease. In its sample, this clonotype was seen many times. Sample time point: persistent/refractory GD, antithyroid drugs over 5 years with positive TRAb. Making the TCR library involved RNA that had been extracted from PBMCs. Arm-PCR of CDR3 regions and iRepertoire HTBI primers were the basis on which TCR beta libraries were built. MiXCR, run by TCRdb on the multiplex PCR reads, gives a single entry per CDR3 protein. The sample carries about 470,000 distinct CDR3 sequences, roughly 21% recorded once. The sequences come from peripheral blood mononuclear cells (PBMCs), collected when the disease was refractory, from a patient treated with antithyroid drugs. The origin of this receptor is a female donor with Graves disease.

CDR3 loop: CASSPGQQGYTF. The CDR3 region has the DNA TGTGCCAGCAGTCCGGGACAGCAGGGCTACACCTTC. This rearrangement joins TRBV28 to TRBJ1-2, with 7 bases matching TRBD1. The germline V gene has CDR1 MDHEN and CDR2 SYDVKM. The ends lost 5 bases at V and 8 bases at J; junction bases unmatched: 5. The CDR3 sequence is 12 residues long.